This entry describes one TCR beta chain. Antigen specificity is unknown. This record comes from a study of cytomegalovirus exposure and HLA in healthy donors. The ends lost 1 base at V and 5 bases at J; junction bases unmatched: 10. The CDR3 sequence is 17 residues long. The germline CDR1 and CDR2 sequences are KGHSH and LQKENI. Broader study findings: Rarity held for most TCR sequences, but there were some public TCRs that occurred in many donors. Reportedly, diagnosis of cytomegalovirus status by the classifier showed high specificity and sensitivity.

The protocol was immunoSEQ multiplex PCR, while the TCRdb copy is restricted to in-frame clones and leaves out a portion. The data hold over 150,000 clones, with approximately 86% observed a single time. The sequence was obtained from a man between 18 and 29 years old in good health and CMV-seropositive. This chain uses TRBV18 with TRBJ2-1; 8 nucleotides agree with TRBD2. Sample: PBMCs. The CDR3 loop reads CASSPRRPGLGNNEQFF. The CDR3 region has the DNA TGTGCCAGCTCACCACGGCGTCCGGGACTAGGAAACAATGAGCAGTTCTTC.